One and the same sample provided the 22 T cell receptor beta chains below, sequenced in a study of cytomegalovirus exposure and HLA in healthy donors. PCR employed 60 Vbeta and 13 Jbeta primers. The data were produced by immunoSEQ multiplex PCR, yet TCRdb's version contains in-frame clones alone and is incomplete. The sample shows about 130,000 clones, roughly 78% of them seen only once. Input material: PBMCs. The receptors derive from a man aged 30 to 45 in good health and CMV-seropositive.

The gene calls are TRBV9 and TRBJ1-2; possible D gene TRBD1, 5 bases. The V end was cut by 4 bases, the J end by 0 bases, with 13 bases between. This CDR3 spans 15 amino acids. Germline V gene data show CDR1 as SGDLS and CDR2 as YYNGEE. The CDR3 DNA reads as TGTGCCAGCAGCCCCGTGGCGGGGGCTAACTATGGCTACACCTTC. The encoded protein is CASSPVAGANYGYTF.

The V gene is TRBV6-1, the J gene TRBJ1-6; TRBD1 is a possible D gene (5 bases). The CDR3 spans 12 residues. V lost 8 bases to trimming and J lost 7 bases, with 9 bases between them. Germline-derived CDR1 and CDR2 are MNHNS and SASEGT. DNA for the CDR3: TGTGCCAGCCGGACAAGCAATTCACCCCTCCACTTT. This codes for CASRTSNSPLHF.

For the CDR3, the DNA is TGTGCCAGCAGGGAAACAGGGGTCTCTGGAAACACCATATATTTT. It translates to CASRETGVSGNTIYF. J is TRBJ1-3 and V is TRBV2, with 7 bases identical to TRBD1. Germline assignment: CDR1 SNHLY and CDR2 FYNNEI. The CDR3 sequence is 15 residues long. The J segment lost 0 bases and the V segment lost 6 bases, leaving 5 bases of the junction unmatched.

The chain combines TRBV6-6 with TRBJ2-1; D is possibly TRBD2 (5 bases). V lost 6 bases, J lost 0 bases, and 9 bases lay in between. This CDR3 has 14 amino acids. Germline CDR1 is MNHNY and CDR2 is SVGAGI (reference sequence). The CDR3 reads CASSPTSSYNEQFF. CDR3 nucleotide sequence: TGTGCCAGCAGCCCCACTAGCTCCTACAATGAGCAGTTCTTC.

CDR3 sequence: CASSPPTGLGTEAFF. The CDR3 DNA is TGTGCCAGCAGTCCCCCGACAGGGTTGGGCACTGAAGCTTTCTTT. The J gene is TRBJ1-1, the V gene TRBV28, with TRBD1 matching 7 bases. The CDR3 consists of 15 residues. V gave up 5 bases and J gave up 4 bases; unmatched junction bases: 10. The germline CDR1 and CDR2 sequences are MDHEN and SYDVKM.

In this sample, this clone turned up once. The chain uses TRBV19 and TRBJ1-5, with 7 bases lining up with TRBD1. The CDR3 totals 14 residues. V was clipped by 9 bases and J by 1 base; unmatched bases: 6. Germline V gene sequence: CDR1 LNHDA, CDR2 SQIVND (reference sequence). CDR3 DNA sequence: TGTGCCAGCGAGACAGGGCTCAGCAATCAGCCCCAGCATTTT. Protein sequence: CASETGLSNQPQHF.

This chain links TRBV6-5 with TRBJ2-7; 11 bases line up with TRBD1. Trimming cost V 2 bases and J 3 bases; bases outside gene matches: 6. The germline V gene encodes CDR1 MNHEY and CDR2 SVGAGI. The CDR3 length is 16 residues. The CDR3 region is CASSYEGTGGLYEQYF. CDR3 bases: TGTGCCAGCAGTTACGAGGGGACAGGGGGGCTCTACGAGCAGTACTTC.

The chain recombines TRBV5-4 with TRBJ2-1; unclear D gene. The CDR3 length is 11 residues. V was shortened by 3 bases and J by 7 bases, with 5 bases between the two germline ends. Per the germline V gene, CDR1 is SGHNT and CDR2 is YYREEE (reference sequence). The CDR3 sequence is CASSSGNEQFF. The CDR3 DNA reads TGTGCCAGCAGCTCAGGAAATGAGCAGTTCTTC.

This clone has just a few counts. This rearrangement joins TRBV29-1 to TRBJ2-5; 7 nucleotides align to TRBD2. V was pared by 5 bases and J by 3 bases, with 9 bases of the junction left unmatched. Per the germline V gene, CDR1 is SQVTM and CDR2 is ANQGSEA. CDR3 length: 14 amino acids. The CDR3 loop is CSVNLGGGEETQYF. Written as DNA, the CDR3 is TGCAGCGTTAACTTGGGGGGGGGAGAAGAGACCCAGTACTTC.

This chain uses TRBV30 with TRBJ2-7; TRBD1 is a possible D gene (5 bases). The CDR3 has 12 amino acids. The V end lost 2 bases, the J end lost 6 bases, and 11 bases lay between the germline ends. Per germline, CDR1 GTSNPN and CDR2 SVGIG (reference sequence). The CDR3 loop reads CAWSPVQGEQYF. The DNA of the CDR3 is TGTGCCTGGAGTCCCGTTCAGGGCGAGCAGTACTTC.

V is TRBV6-5 and J is TRBJ1-1, with a tentative D call TRBD1 (6 bases). The V end lost 6 bases, the J end lost 4 bases, and 18 bases lay between the germline ends. CDR3 length: 15 amino acids. Looked up from germline, CDR1 is MNHEY and CDR2 is SVGAGI. CDR3 amino acids: CASSLGHGRSTEAFF. The CDR3 coding sequence is TGTGCCAGCAGCCTGGGACACGGACGGAGCACTGAAGCTTTCTTT.

The gene calls are TRBV12-5 and TRBJ1-5; 8 bases match TRBD1. Looked up from germline, CDR1 is LGHNT and CDR2 is FRNRAP. J lost 1 base, V lost 0 bases, and 2 bases had no gene match. This CDR3 spans 16 amino acids. The DNA for the CDR3 is TGTGCTAGTGGTTTGGTCGCAGGGGGCAGCAATCAGCCCCAGCATTTT. Amino acid sequence: CASGLVAGGSNQPQHF.

This chain uses TRBV5-1 with TRBJ2-2; 8 bases line up with TRBD2. Germline V CDR1 and CDR2: SGHRS, YFSETQ. There are 19 residues in the CDR3. V lost 0 bases, J lost 0 bases, and 10 bases stayed unmatched. DNA of the CDR3: TGCGCCAGCAGCTTGGAAGTGGTTAGCGGGGAAACGAACACCGGGGAGCTGTTTTTT. This encodes CASSLEVVSGETNTGELFF.

The chain couples TRBV6-1 to TRBJ2-3; TRBD2 matches 7 bases. The CDR3 totals 14 residues. Germline CDR1 reads MNHNS; CDR2 reads SASEGT. With 0 bases clipped from V and 4 bases from J, the junction kept 1 base outside the gene matches. The CDR3 loop is CASSEAGGSDTQYF. The CDR3 DNA reads TGTGCCAGCAGTGAAGCCGGGGGGTCAGATACGCAGTATTTT.

The J gene is TRBJ2-7, the V gene TRBV2, with TRBD2 matching over 8 bases. CDR1 and CDR2 from the germline V gene are SNHLY and FYNNEI. CDR3 length: 16 amino acids. The junction had 11 bases not matched to a gene; V was cut back by 3 bases and J by 4 bases. The CDR3 spells CASSESGGPHYYEQYF. Written as DNA, the CDR3 is TGTGCCAGCAGTGAGAGCGGGGGCCCGCACTATTACGAGCAGTACTTC.

V usage is TRBV11-3 and J usage is TRBJ2-6, with 7 bases that match TRBD2. CDR1 SGHNT and CDR2 YENEEA come from the germline V gene. The CDR3 runs to 17 residues. The V gene end was trimmed by 5 bases and the J gene end by 0 bases; junction bases not matched to a gene: 7. CDR3 nucleotides: TGTGCCAGCAGCCTGGGGGGACTACGCTCTGGGGCCAACGTCCTGACTTTC. This sequence encodes CASSLGGLRSGANVLTF.

The rearrangement joins TRBV7-8 to TRBJ2-7; 9 positions match TRBD1. The CDR3 loop spans 14 amino acids. Trimming at V came to 7 bases and at J to 4 bases, leaving 8 bases not matched to a gene. The germline V gene has CDR1 SGHVS and CDR2 FQNEAQ. The CDR3 nucleotides read TGTGCCAGCACCACTACAGGGGGCGCATACGAGCAGTACTTC. Translating it yields CASTTTGGAYEQYF.

The V and J genes are TRBV21-1 and TRBJ1-2. TRBV21-1 is a pseudogene segment. The CDR3 runs to 12 residues. The CDR3 is CASTPGRYGYTF. Written as DNA, the CDR3 is TGTGCCAGCACCCCGGGAAGATATGGCTACACCTTC.

The chain links TRBV27 to TRBJ1-6; D is uncertain. V was clipped by 5 bases and J by 8 bases, with 16 bases between them. The germline CDR1 and CDR2 sequences are MNHEY and SMNVEV (reference sequence). This CDR3 is built from 15 residues. In DNA form, the CDR3 reads TGTGCCAGCAGTCCCCTCGGGGTATGGGATTCACCCCTCCACTTT. It is translated as CASSPLGVWDSPLHF.

The gene calls are TRBV19 and TRBJ1-5; D not certain. This CDR3 is 14 amino acids long. The V and J ends lost 5 bases and 6 bases respectively, with 14 bases between them. Germline V gene data show CDR1 as LNHDA and CDR2 as SQIVND (reference sequence). The CDR3 bases are TGTGCCAGTAGTGGGCAGGTTGAAGGTCAGCCCCAGCATTTT. Protein sequence: CASSGQVEGQPQHF.

This rearrangement joins TRBV9 to TRBJ2-3, with 10 bases fitting TRBD2. CDR1 SGDLS and CDR2 YYNGEE come from the germline V gene. Unmatched junction bases numbered 2, after V lost 4 bases and J lost 3 bases. CDR3 length: 14 amino acids. This CDR3 is CASSIAGGTDTQYF. The CDR3 DNA sequence: TGTGCCAGCAGCATAGCGGGGGGTACAGATACGCAGTATTTT.

The chain is built from TRBV30 and TRBJ2-1, with TRBD1 identical over 7 bases. CDR1 and CDR2 from the germline V gene are GTSNPN and SVGIG (reference sequence). J gave up 8 bases and V 5 bases, and 6 bases lay outside the gene matches. There are 12 residues in the CDR3. CDR3 sequence: CAWRDRADEQFF. Here the CDR3 DNA reads TGTGCCTGGCGAGACAGGGCCGATGAGCAGTTCTTC. Together with reference TRBV30 and TRBJ2-1, the CDR3 gives the full variable domain: SQTIHQWPATLVQPVGSPLSLECTVEGTSNPNLYWYRQAAGRGLQLLFYSVGIGQISSEVPQNLSASRPQDRQFILSSKKLLLSDSGFYLCAWRDRADEQFFGPGTRLTVL.